What follows describes a single TCR beta chain. Germline V gene sequence: CDR1 SGDLS, CDR2 YYNGEE. The ends were cut back, 3 bases at V and 8 bases at J, with 14 bases in the middle. The CDR3 sequence is 14 residues long. The data were taken from a study of blood T cell repertoires in COVID-19. About the research overall: The United States, Italy and Spain supplied acute and convalescent COVID-19 samples.

Original methodology: Estimated nucleated cell counts came from reference gene primer amplification. Generated by immunoSEQ multiplex PCR, the TCRdb table keeps only in-frame clones and is missing some. D and trimming come from the DNA, and the V and J calls and clone size come from that table. In the table there are about 140,000 clones, around 90% of which are singletons. The TCR originated in a woman aged 55 to 70 with acute or convalescent COVID-19. The sample consisted of peripheral blood. The chain links TRBV9 to TRBJ2-2; maybe TRBD2 (6 bases). CDR3 bases: TGTGCCAGCAGCGCCGGGACTGTCCGGGGGGAGCTGTTTTTT. This sequence encodes CASSAGTVRGELFF.